What follows describes a single T cell receptor (beta chain). Antigen: not known. This record comes from a study of cytomegalovirus exposure and HLA in healthy donors. Whole-study findings and limits: The likely origin of a cluster of highly shared sequence variants was a sequencing artifact. Researchers reported that a few CMV-associated chains were confirmed in vitro as CMV antigen-specific. A later analysis found common viral pathogens apparently linked to several of the most significant clusters.

Losses at the gene ends were 7 bases for V and 9 bases for J; bases not matched to a gene: 13. The CDR3 is made up of 15 amino acids. The germline gives CDR1 LNHDA, CDR2 SQIVND (reference sequence). PCR amplification relied on 60 Vbeta primers (plus 13 Jbeta primers). Assay: immunoSEQ multiplex PCR; the TCRdb copy retains only in-frame clones and omits some. Counted here are around 96,000 clones, about three quarters occurring once; the ten biggest clones make up 10%. The source of this sequence is a man aged 25-45 years in good health and CMV-seropositive. The sample taken for sequencing was PBMCs. This rearrangement joins TRBV19 to TRBJ2-1; 9 nucleotides line up with TRBD2. The CDR3 DNA reads TGTGCCAGTACCAATGCTGGCGGGGGGGCGGTTGAGCAGTTCTTC. Protein sequence: CASTNAGGGAVEQFF.